A single sample gave rise to the 30 T cell receptor beta chains below, sequenced in a study of early T cells in non-severe SARS-CoV-2 infection. TCRdb passed the 5' RACE reads through MiXCR, listing each CDR3 protein once. The sample has tens of thousands of distinct CDR3 sequences, roughly 10% seen once. Source material: whole blood. All receptors derive from an adult who was a healthcare worker with PCR-confirmed SARS-CoV-2 infection or an uninfected control (not recorded which).

This chain joins TRBV29-1 and TRBJ1-4; 10 nucleotides align to TRBD1. This CDR3 has 13 residues. Trimming removed 6 bases from V and 7 bases from J; junction bases left unmatched: 5. Germline-derived CDR1 and CDR2 are SQVTM and ANQGSEA. Here the CDR3 DNA reads TGCAGCGTGGGGGGACAGGGGAGTGAAAAACTGTTTTTT. It translates to CSVGGQGSEKLFF.

In the case of this clonotype: This may stem from a read error, because a much larger clone lies one nucleotide away. V and J are TRBV6-1 and TRBJ2-1; TRBD1 matches at 11 bases. The CDR3 loop spans 15 amino acids. CDR1 is MNHNS, CDR2 SASEGT, per germline. The CDR3 protein is CGSRGQGGPHNEQFF. The CDR3, as DNA: TGTGGCAGCAGGGGACAGGGGGGGCCCCACAATGAGCAGTTCTTC.

This clonotype occurred many times. The chain joins TRBV5-4 to TRBJ2-3; 7 positions match TRBD1. The V and J ends lost 0 bases and 2 bases, in that order; junction bases with no gene match: 3. CDR1 SGHNT and CDR2 YYREEE come from the germline V gene (reference sequence). The CDR3 is 15 residues long. The DNA for the CDR3 is TGTGCCAGCAGCTTGGGTAGGGGGCCCACAGATACGCAGTATTTT. It is translated as CASSLGRGPTDTQYF.

The V call is TRBV20-1, the J call TRBJ2-3; 10 positions agree with TRBD2. CDR1 and CDR2 (germline): DFQATT, SNEGSKA (reference sequence). This CDR3 comprises 15 residues. Trimming at V came to 5 bases and at J to 2 bases, leaving 7 bases not matched to a gene. The CDR3 DNA reads TGCAGTGCTCCCTTCCTAGCGGGGGCCACAGATACGCAGTATTTT. Its protein is CSAPFLAGATDTQYF.

This clonotype was picked up many times. This chain links TRBV5-1 with TRBJ2-7, with a tentative D call TRBD1 (6 bases). Germline CDR1 is SGHRS and CDR2 is YFSETQ. This CDR3 spans 14 amino acids. Trimming pared 4 bases from V and 5 bases from J, leaving 16 bases between. CDR3 in DNA: TGCGCCAGCAGCCACGGGACAAGAAAAAACGAGCAGTACTTC. This translates into CASSHGTRKNEQYF.

The J gene is TRBJ2-5, the V gene TRBV7-9; unclear D gene. V lost 5 bases, J lost 4 bases, and 14 bases lay in between. This CDR3 contains 14 residues. Germline assignment: CDR1 SEHNR and CDR2 FQNEAQ (reference sequence). CDR3 nucleotide sequence: TGTGCCAGCAGCCCCCCAGGAGTGGGAGAGACCCAGTACTTC. Translating it yields CASSPPGVGETQYF.

The chain combines TRBV2 with TRBJ2-6, with TRBD1 matching 10 bases. The CDR3 covers 16 residues. Trimming removed 6 bases from V and 0 bases from J; junction bases left unmatched: 2. Germline V lookup: CDR1 SNHLY, CDR2 FYNNEI. The CDR3 here is CASSDRGPSGANVLTF. For the CDR3, the DNA is TGTGCCAGCAGCGACAGGGGGCCCTCTGGGGCCAACGTCCTGACTTTC.

This clonotype turned up a few times. The chain combines TRBV20-1 with TRBJ1-1, with 11 bases that match TRBD1. Germline V gene lookup returns CDR1 DFQATT and CDR2 SNEGSKA (reference sequence). V dropped 5 bases and J dropped 6; count of bases not matched to a gene: 5. This CDR3 comprises 13 residues. CDR3 nucleotides: TGCAGTGCTCAGGGACAGGGGGTCCCTGAAGCTTTCTTT. Its protein is CSAQGQGVPEAFF.

Only a few counts were recorded for this clonotype. The chain carries TRBV29-1 and TRBJ2-1, with a tentative D call TRBD2 (7 bases). Between the trimmed V and J ends, which lost 7 bases and 4 bases, there was a span of 14 bases. Germline V gene sequence: CDR1 SQVTM, CDR2 ANQGSEA. The CDR3 extends over 13 amino acids. CDR3 in amino acids: CSGGGTRYNEQFF. As DNA, the CDR3 is TGCAGCGGGGGAGGGACACGGTACAATGAGCAGTTCTTC.

Concerning this clonotype itself: A read error may explain this, as a much larger clone is one base away. The chain combines TRBV12-3 or TRBV12-4 with TRBJ1-6, with D hard to call. Trimming cost V 2 bases and J 9 bases, with 11 bases left between them. The CDR3 extends over 14 amino acids. The CDR3 DNA follows: TGTGCCAGCAGTTTATTCGGACTGCTTTCACCCCTCCACTTT. This encodes CASSLFGLLSPLHF.

This chain connects TRBV6-5 to TRBJ2-7; weak D call: TRBD2 (5 bases). This CDR3 comprises 14 residues. V was pared by 4 bases and J by 1 base, with 11 bases between. The germline gives CDR1 MNHEY, CDR2 SVGAGI. The CDR3 nucleotides read TGTGCCAGCAGTTGGGAAGAGGGATCCTACGAGCAGTACTTC. Its protein is CASSWEEGSYEQYF.

This clonotype was seen repeatedly, ten times or more. This chain uses TRBV7-2 with TRBJ2-7, with D perhaps matching TRBD1 (6 bases). This CDR3 comprises 16 residues. Germline V gives CDR1 SGHTA, CDR2 FQGNSA. The V gene lost 3 bases and the J gene lost 3 bases, with 18 bases spanning the gap. The CDR3 protein is CASSFSYGRGGYEQYF. CDR3 nucleotide sequence: TGTGCCAGCAGCTTCTCGTACGGTCGAGGGGGCTACGAGCAGTACTTC.

There are a few counts of this clonotype. V and J are TRBV29-1 and TRBJ2-1; possible D gene TRBD2, 6 bases. V lost 8 bases, J lost 4 bases, and 15 bases lay in between. There are 13 residues in the CDR3. The V gene's germline CDR1 is SQVTM and CDR2 ANQGSEA. Here the CDR3 DNA reads TGCAGCTTCTTAGCGGCGACTTACAATGAGCAGTTCTTC. This codes for CSFLAATYNEQFF.

In its sample, this clonotype was seen a few times. The chain employs TRBV7-8 and TRBJ1-6, with a possible D match to TRBD1 (5 bases). Germline assignment: CDR1 SGHVS and CDR2 FQNEAQ. The CDR3 is 15 amino acids. V was trimmed by 5 bases and J by 5 bases, leaving 13 bases between them. The CDR3 DNA reads as TGTGCCAGCAGCGTTGGACAAGTAGATAATTCACCCCTCCACTTT. It codes for CASSVGQVDNSPLHF.

At least ten counts were recorded for this clonotype. This rearrangement joins TRBV7-2 to TRBJ1-5; D gene uncertain. Germline-derived CDR1 and CDR2 are SGHTA and FQGNSA. The CDR3 contains 17 residues. Trimming removed 2 bases from V and 6 bases from J, with 20 bases in between. The CDR3 region is CASSLIRRGYQSQPQHF. The CDR3 nucleotides are TGTGCCAGCAGCTTAATTCGCCGCGGCTATCAGAGTCAGCCCCAGCATTTT.

V is TRBV2 and J is TRBJ2-7; perhaps TRBD1 as D (6 bases). Looked up from germline, CDR1 is SNHLY and CDR2 is FYNNEI. V was cut by 5 bases and J by 3 bases, with 14 bases left in between. The CDR3 consists of 14 residues. The CDR3 sequence: CASSIPDRNYEQYF. The CDR3 region has the DNA TGTGCCAGCAGTATACCCGACAGGAACTACGAGCAGTACTTC.

The CDR3 loop reads CASSRLVGETQYF. CDR3 DNA: TGTGCCAGCAGCAGACTAGTGGGAGAGACCCAGTACTTC. The chain couples TRBV2 to TRBJ2-5; D might be TRBD2 (6 bases). V lost 6 bases and J 4 bases, leaving 12 bases between the germline ends. CDR1 and CDR2 (germline): SNHLY, FYNNEI. There are 13 residues in the CDR3.

The sample holds a few counts of this clonotype. The gene calls are TRBV9 and TRBJ2-1; no firm D call. This CDR3 contains 13 residues. The germline V and J ends were trimmed by 1 base and 8 bases, with 10 bases remaining between them. Germline V gene sequence: CDR1 SGDLS, CDR2 YYNGEE. CDR3 sequence (DNA): TGTGCCAGCAGCGTATTCGGCGGAGATGAGCAGTTCTTC. Amino acid sequence: CASSVFGGDEQFF. Full variable domain (missing parts from reference TRBV9 and TRBJ2-1): DSGVTQTPKHLITATGQRVTLRCSPRSGDLSVYWYQQSLDQGLQFLIQYYNGEERAKGNILERFSAQQFPDLHSELNLSSLELGDSALYFCASSVFGGDEQFFGPGTRLTVL.

The sample holds a few counts of this clonotype. This chain joins TRBV28 and TRBJ2-2; 8 bases line up with TRBD1. The germline V gene has CDR1 MDHEN and CDR2 SYDVKM. The CDR3 loop spans 16 amino acids. V lost 4 bases to trimming and J lost 5 bases; unmatched junction nucleotides: 9. CDR3 loop: CASSYRTGWRTGELFF. The DNA of the CDR3 is TGTGCCAGCAGTTATCGGACAGGGTGGCGAACCGGGGAGCTGTTTTTT.

The table lists this clonotype with many counts. The chain employs TRBV5-4 and TRBJ2-2, with 10 bases lining up with TRBD1. Germline V gives CDR1 SGHNT, CDR2 YYREEE (reference sequence). The J segment lost 3 bases and the V segment lost 0 bases, leaving 2 bases of the junction unmatched. The CDR3 runs to 16 residues. This chain's CDR3 is CASSLGGTGDTGELFF. In DNA form, the CDR3 reads TGTGCCAGCAGCTTGGGTGGGACAGGGGACACCGGGGAGCTGTTTTTT.

The rearrangement links TRBV11-2 to TRBJ2-7; no reliable D call. CDR3 length equals 14 residues. V was trimmed by 5 bases and J by 3 bases, leaving 14 bases between them. CDR1 is SGHAT and CDR2 is FQNNGV in the germline V gene. CDR3 residues: CASSQSSLNYEQYF. The CDR3 DNA follows: TGTGCCAGCAGCCAGTCGAGCCTCAACTACGAGCAGTACTTC.

This clonotype was observed a handful of times. The rearrangement joins TRBV12-3 or TRBV12-4 to TRBJ1-3; no clear D gene. V was cut by 7 bases and J by 0 bases, with 7 bases left in between. This CDR3 has 13 amino acids. The CDR3 reads CASTLSSGNTIYF. Written as DNA, the CDR3 is TGTGCCAGCACCCTCAGCTCTGGAAACACCATATATTTT.

The sample holds a few counts of this clonotype. The chain recombines TRBV27 with TRBJ1-2; 7 nucleotides line up with TRBD1. Germline V CDR1 and CDR2: MNHEY, SMNVEV (reference sequence). Trimming at V came to 6 bases and at J to 4 bases, leaving 5 bases not matched to a gene. The CDR3 loop spans 13 amino acids. The CDR3: CASRATGVYGYTF. The CDR3 region has the DNA TGTGCCAGCAGGGCAACAGGGGTCTATGGCTACACCTTC.

The chain couples TRBV20-1 to TRBJ2-7; D is perhaps TRBD1 or TRBD2 (5 bases each). The germline V gene has CDR1 DFQATT and CDR2 SNEGSKA (reference sequence). This CDR3 is built from 14 residues. Trimming cost V 0 bases and J 4 bases, with 13 bases left between them. The DNA for the CDR3 is TGCAGTGCTAGAGAGGGACGGACGGTTTACGAGCAGTACTTC. It specifies CSAREGRTVYEQYF.

This clonotype was seen ten or more times. J is TRBJ2-1 and V is TRBV29-1; 8 bases match TRBD2. Losses at the gene ends were 4 bases for V and 4 bases for J; bases not matched to a gene: 3. CDR3 length: 13 amino acids. Germline V gene sequence: CDR1 SQVTM, CDR2 ANQGSEA. This chain's CDR3 is CSVVPSGYNEQFF. As DNA, the CDR3 is TGCAGCGTTGTGCCTAGCGGGTACAATGAGCAGTTCTTC.

In this sample, this clonotype turned up many times. The chain recombines TRBV7-2 with TRBJ2-7; D ambiguous. Germline loops: CDR1 SGHTA, CDR2 FQGNSA. CDR3 size: 16 residues. Trimming removed 6 bases from V and 0 bases from J, with 18 bases in between. CDR3 coding DNA: TGTGCCAGCAGTTTTTGGTCAGGACCGAGCTCCTACGAGCAGTACTTC. Translating gives CASSFWSGPSSYEQYF.

The chain couples TRBV18 to TRBJ2-5; perhaps TRBD2 as D (6 bases). The germline V gene encodes CDR1 KGHSH and CDR2 LQKENI. CDR3 length: 16 amino acids. With 3 bases removed from V and 2 bases from J, the gap between germline ends came to 16 bases. The CDR3 loop reads CASSPWTQRAQETQYF. The CDR3 DNA reads TGTGCCAGCTCACCTTGGACTCAGCGGGCGCAAGAGACCCAGTACTTC.

This clonotype was recorded at least ten times. The rearrangement joins TRBV6-2 or TRBV6-3 to TRBJ2-7, with a weak D call TRBD1 (7 bases). Germline-derived CDR1 and CDR2 are MNHEY and SVGEGT. V gave up 7 bases and J gave up 6 bases, with 13 bases separating them. This CDR3 has 12 residues. This CDR3 reads CASKDRRGEQYF. The CDR3 region has the DNA TGTGCCAGCAAGGACAGGCGGGGCGAGCAGTACTTC.

V and J are TRBV4-1 and TRBJ1-2; 10 nucleotides match TRBD1. V was clipped by 1 base and J by 8 bases; unmatched bases: 4. CDR3 size: 14 residues. Germline CDR1 and CDR2: MGHRA and YSYEKL. The CDR3 here is CASSQVWTGGGYTF. Written as DNA, the CDR3 is TGCGCCAGCAGCCAAGTTTGGACAGGGGGAGGCTACACCTTC.

The sample holds a few counts of this clonotype. This sequence joins TRBV6-5 and TRBJ1-1, with 10 bases fitting TRBD1. The CDR3 extends over 16 amino acids. After removal of 0 bases from V and 8 bases from J, the junction contained 9 bases not matched to a gene. Germline V gene lookup returns CDR1 MNHEY and CDR2 SVGAGI. Here the CDR3 reads CASSYSTIDRGLEAFF. The CDR3 bases are TGTGCCAGCAGTTACTCGACGATAGACAGGGGGCTGGAAGCTTTCTTT.